The 27 T cell receptor beta chains reported below all come from one sample, sequenced in a study of T cell clonality in common variable immunodeficiency. Method: immunoSEQ multiplex PCR; TCRdb's copy keeps in-frame clones and lacks some. The sample includes some 14,000 clones, none of them occurring once. Their cognate antigens are unknown. General study results and limits: Common variable immunodeficiency TCR beta sequences reportedly had fewer deletions and N-nucleotide insertions.

The sample comprised peripheral blood mononuclear cells. All receptors derive from a human donor with common variable immunodeficiency.

This clone was detected ten times or more. The read finishes 3 residues shy of the CDR3 end, and the germline J gene is used to complete it. This chain links TRBV29-1 with TRBJ2-7; maybe TRBD2 (7 bases). The CDR3 loop spans 14 amino acids. The V gene lost 6 bases and the J gene lost 2 bases, with 17 bases spanning the gap. The germline CDR1 and CDR2 sequences are SQVTM and ANQGSEA. Incomplete CDR3 DNA: TGCAGCGTACGTAAGGGGGGGGAGACCTACGAG. Amino acid sequence: CSVRKGGETYE. The whole CDR3 is CSVRKGGETYEQYF.

This clone was seen ten or more times. CDR3 amino acids: CSVKEGAKTQYF. The sequenced CDR3 bases are TGCAGCGTTAAGGAGGGGGCGAAGACC. The J gene is TRBJ2-5, the V gene TRBV29-1; possible D gene TRBD1, 7 bases. The read falls 3 residues short of the CDR3 end, and the missing part is taken from the germline J gene. Germline-derived CDR1 and CDR2 are SQVTM and ANQGSEA. Trimming removed 5 bases at V and 6 bases at J, with 13 bases between. This CDR3 has 12 amino acids.

This clone was seen many times. The read finishes 3 residues shy of the CDR3 end, and the germline J gene is used to complete it. The gene calls are TRBV7-9 and TRBJ1-1, with D possibly TRBD1 on 5 matching bases. The CDR3 is 14 amino acids. V lost 5 bases to trimming and J lost 5 bases, with 15 bases between them. Germline V gene sequence: CDR1 SEHNR, CDR2 FQNEAQ (reference sequence). The sequenced part of the CDR3 DNA is TGTGCCAGCAGCCCAACGAGGGGATTAACTGAA. It is translated as CASSPTRGLTE. The CDR3 in its entirety is CASSPTRGLTEAFF.

As to this clone: The observed sequence ends 3 residues before the CDR3 terminus, with the missing tail filled in from the germline J gene. The J gene is TRBJ1-2, the V gene TRBV18, with a tentative D call TRBD1 (5 bases). Trimming took off 5 bases at V and 5 bases at J, with 12 bases between the two ends. This CDR3 region has 13 residues. Germline V gene lookup returns CDR1 KGHSH and CDR2 LQKENI. The CDR3 protein is CASSGDSQYGYTF. The covered CDR3 bases are TGTGCCAGCTCAGGGGACTCGCAATATGGC.

This clone is judged medium-sized. The read finishes 3 residues shy of the CDR3 end, and the germline J gene is used to complete it. This chain links TRBV4-1 with TRBJ1-4; D unclear. Trimming cost V 1 base and J 2 bases, with 14 bases left between them. Germline CDR1 reads MGHRA; CDR2 reads YSYEKL. There are 17 residues in the CDR3. CDR3 protein: CASSQGTRRGTNEKLFF. The sequenced CDR3 bases are TGCGCCAGCAGCCAAGGCACCCGGCGGGGTACTAATGAAAAA.

In the case of this clone: The DNA ends 3 residues before the CDR3 does, and the rest of the CDR3 is filled in from the germline J gene. The V gene is TRBV2, the J gene TRBJ1-1; possibly TRBD1 for D (6 bases). The germline V gene has CDR1 SNHLY and CDR2 FYNNEI. CDR3 size: 14 residues. Incomplete CDR3 DNA: TGTGCCAGCAGTTCCGGGGGGGCCCGGACAAAA. Amino acids: CASSSGGARTK. The CDR3 reads in full as CASSSGGARTKAFF.

With respect to this clone: The DNA ends 3 residues before the CDR3 does, and the rest of the CDR3 is filled in from the germline J gene. V is TRBV18 and J is TRBJ2-3, with 8 bases aligning to TRBD2. Trimming cost V 6 bases and J 1 base; bases outside gene matches: 9. Germline CDR1 is KGHSH and CDR2 is LQKENI. This CDR3 contains 16 residues. CDR3 residues: CASSIPQGLGTDTQYF. The covered CDR3 bases are TGTGCCAGCTCCATACCTCAGGGACTAGGCACAGATACG.

This clone was counted a few times. The observed sequence ends 3 residues before the CDR3 terminus, with the missing tail filled in from the germline J gene. V usage is TRBV18 and J usage is TRBJ1-2, with 7 positions matching TRBD1. The CDR3 extends over 15 amino acids. Germline V gene data show CDR1 as KGHSH and CDR2 as LQKENI. The CDR3 sequence: CASSASDRAGPGYTF. CDR3 DNA (partial): TGTGCCAGCTCCGCCTCTGACAGGGCCGGCCCGGGC.

Only a few counts were recorded for this clone. The read stops 3 residues short of the end of the CDR3; the missing end is completed from the germline J gene. The gene calls are TRBV7-6 and TRBJ2-5; D is undetermined. The CDR3 extends over 13 amino acids. The V gene's germline CDR1 is SGHVS and CDR2 FNYEAQ. The ends were cut back, 2 bases at V and 5 bases at J, with 9 bases in the middle. The part of the CDR3 DNA that was read is TGTGCCAGCAGCTTAAGTCCCGGGGAGACC. This codes for CASSLSPGET. In full, the CDR3 reads CASSLSPGETQYF. The whole variable domain, remainder taken from reference TRBV7-6 and TRBJ2-5, is GAGVSQSPRYKVTKRGQDVALRCDPISGHVSLYWYRQALGQGPEFLTYFNYEAQQDKSGLPNDRFSAERPEGSISTLTIQRTEQRDSAMYRCASSLSPGETQYFGPGTRLLVL.

This clone was recorded many times. The missing CDR3 end, 3 residues past where the read stops, is filled in from the germline J gene. This chain uses TRBV29-1 with TRBJ2-5; tentative D call: TRBD1 (5 bases). Trimming took off 8 bases at V and 5 bases at J, with 18 bases between the two ends. CDR1 is SQVTM and CDR2 is ANQGSEA in the germline V gene. The CDR3 totals 13 residues. The DNA read from the CDR3 is TGCAGCTCTACTCTCAGGGTTGGGGAGACC. This codes for CSSTLRVGET. The complete CDR3 sequence is CSSTLRVGETQYF. The whole variable domain, filled in from reference TRBV29-1 and TRBJ2-5, reads SAVISQKPSRDICQRGTSLTIQCQVDSQVTMMFWYRQQPGQSLTLIATANQGSEATYESGFVIDKFPISRPNLTFSTLTVSNMSPEDSSIYLCSSTLRVGETQYFGPGTRLLVL.

CDR3 bases read: TGTGCCACCAGCGGGGGGGCTTGGTCCTACAATGAG. Translated, it gives CATSGGAWSYNE. The entire CDR3 protein reads CATSGGAWSYNEQFF. The chain recombines TRBV19 with TRBJ2-1; 10 bases are shared with TRBD2. The read terminates 3 residues before the CDR3 end, so the remaining end is supplied by the germline J gene. V gave up 10 bases and J gave up 1 base; unmatched junction bases: 7. CDR1 and CDR2 (germline): LNHDA, SQIVND (reference sequence). The CDR3 has 15 residues.

By sample fraction, this clone is medium-sized. The read stops 3 residues short of the end of the CDR3; the missing end is completed from the germline J gene. The chain joins TRBV11-3 to TRBJ2-7, with 10 nucleotides matching TRBD2. Germline V gives CDR1 SGHNT, CDR2 YENEEA. V lost 6 bases, J lost 3 bases, and 8 bases stayed unmatched. The CDR3 spans 15 residues. The DNA read from the CDR3 is TGTGCCAGCAGAGAGCGGGAGGGTCCCGACTACGAG. It encodes CASREREGPDYE. From start to end, the CDR3 is CASREREGPDYEQYF.

A note on this clone: The CDR3 end falls 3 residues outside the read, so it is completed with the germline J gene. The genes are TRBV7-9 and TRBJ2-2; the D is unclear. Trimming cost V 5 bases and J 3 bases, with 10 bases left between them. Germline V gene lookup returns CDR1 SEHNR and CDR2 FQNEAQ (reference sequence). The CDR3 contains 14 residues. The CDR3 here is CASSHGSYTGELFF. CDR3 bases read: TGTGCCAGCAGCCACGGGTCGTACACCGGGGAG.

This clone was picked up a small number of times. The CDR3 extends 3 residues past the end of the read, so its final part is completed from the germline J gene. The chain is built from TRBV19 and TRBJ2-2; D may be TRBD2 (5 bases). The V end lost 4 bases, the J end lost 5 bases, and 14 bases lay between the germline ends. CDR3 length: 15 residues. CDR1 LNHDA and CDR2 SQIVND come from the germline V gene (reference sequence). The DNA read from the CDR3 is TGTGCCAGTAGTACACAGCGGTTTCGGACCGGGGAG. Its protein product is CASSTQRFRTGE. The whole CDR3 sequence is CASSTQRFRTGELFF.

Only a few counts were recorded for this clone. The read halts 3 residues ahead of the CDR3 end, with the missing end drawn from the germline J gene. V and J are TRBV18 and TRBJ2-5, with D maybe TRBD1 (7 bases). The germline V and J ends were trimmed by 6 bases and 4 bases, with 12 bases remaining between them. The CDR3 is 13 residues long. Per germline, CDR1 KGHSH and CDR2 LQKENI. CDR3 sequence reads: CASSTGEAETQYF. The CDR3 bases that were read are TGTGCCAGCTCTACAGGGGAGGCAGAGACC.

This clone has more than one count but fewer than ten. The sequence runs out 3 residues before the end of the CDR3; the remainder is reconstructed from the germline J gene. V usage is TRBV30 and J usage is TRBJ1-1; D might be TRBD1 (5 bases). Between the trimmed V and J ends, which lost 0 bases and 5 bases, there was a span of 22 bases. CDR3 size: 17 residues. Germline V gene lookup returns CDR1 GTSNPN and CDR2 SVGIG (reference sequence). CDR3 bases read: TGTGCCTGGAGTGTAATGGGGCCAATCAGAGGAGGAACTGAA. Residues: CAWSVMGPIRGGTE. The whole CDR3 sequence is CAWSVMGPIRGGTEAFF. Full variable domain (missing parts from reference TRBV30 and TRBJ1-1): SQTIHQWPATLVQPVGSPLSLECTVEGTSNPNLYWYRQAAGRGLQLLFYSVGIGQISSEVPQNLSASRPQDRQFILSSKKLLLSDSGFYLCAWSVMGPIRGGTEAFFGQGTRLTVV.

This clone was seen a few times. The read terminates 3 residues before the CDR3 end, so the remaining end is supplied by the germline J gene. The chain is built from TRBV18 and TRBJ1-1; possibly TRBD1 for D (6 bases). Germline loops: CDR1 KGHSH, CDR2 LQKENI. The V and J ends lost 5 bases and 1 base respectively, with 14 bases between them. The CDR3 covers 15 residues. The part of the CDR3 DNA that was read is TGTGCCAGCTCATTTTCGACAGGAGCGAACACTGAA. Its protein product is CASSFSTGANTE. The whole CDR3 protein reads CASSFSTGANTEAFF.

This clone came up a few times. Read sequence stops 3 residues before the CDR3 end, and the germline J gene provides the missing end. V gene TRBV30 combines with J gene TRBJ2-7; 9 bases align to TRBD2. V lost 4 bases and J lost 6; bases outside the gene matches: 4. The CDR3 has 12 amino acids. CDR1 and CDR2 (germline): GTSNPN, SVGIG (reference sequence). The covered CDR3 bases are TGTGCCTGGACTAGCGGGGAGCGCGAG. Residues: CAWTSGERE. The CDR3 as a whole reads CAWTSGEREQYF.

This clone occurred a few times. The read comes to an end 3 residues before the CDR3 does, leaving the germline J gene to fill in the end. The chain has TRBV19 and TRBJ2-7, with 8 bases matching TRBD1. Germline V gene sequence: CDR1 LNHDA, CDR2 SQIVND (reference sequence). The V segment lost 1 base and the J segment 0 bases; nucleotides outside the gene matches: 17. This CDR3 has 20 residues. CDR3 DNA, as far as it was read: TGTGCCAGTAGTATAGCCACACCCGGTCCCGACAGGGGTTTCTCCTACGAG. It is translated as CASSIATPGPDRGFSYE. The full CDR3 reads CASSIATPGPDRGFSYEQYF.

In its sample, this clone was seen many times. Sequencing ends 3 residues short of the CDR3 end; the germline J gene provides the rest. The chain joins TRBV4-1 to TRBJ2-5; TRBD1 matches at 7 bases. V gave up 3 bases and J gave up 1 base; unmatched junction bases: 11. In germline, CDR1 is MGHRA, CDR2 YSYEKL. The CDR3 totals 17 residues. The sequenced part of the CDR3 DNA is TGCGCCAGCAGCCACATACTGACAGGGAGAAGCCAAGAGACC. It specifies CASSHILTGRSQET. The entire CDR3 sequence reads CASSHILTGRSQETQYF.

On this clone: The read finishes 3 residues shy of the CDR3 end, and the germline J gene is used to complete it. The chain carries TRBV6-2 or TRBV6-3 and TRBJ1-6; 8 nucleotides match TRBD1. V shed 6 bases, J shed 6 bases, and the junction held 4 bases outside the gene matches. The CDR3 is 14 amino acids. The germline V gene encodes CDR1 MNHEY and CDR2 SVGEGT. CDR3 region: CASRNGQGNSPLHF. CDR3 bases read: TGTGCCAGCAGAAACGGACAGGGTAATTCACCC.

This clone has a handful of counts. The read stops 3 residues short of the end of the CDR3; the missing end is completed from the germline J gene. The genes are TRBV29-1 and TRBJ2-7, with D unclear. Per the germline V gene, CDR1 is SQVTM and CDR2 is ANQGSEA. This CDR3 contains 11 residues. The ends were cut back, 4 bases at V and 4 bases at J, with 8 bases in the middle. CDR3 DNA (partial): TGCAGCGTTGTAACGGGTTACGAG. Protein: CSVVTGYE. The whole CDR3 is CSVVTGYEQYF.

This clone has more than one count but fewer than ten. The missing CDR3 end, 3 residues past where the read stops, is filled in from the germline J gene. The chain has TRBV30 and TRBJ1-1; 7 positions match TRBD1. The CDR3 consists of 15 residues. In germline, CDR1 is GTSNPN, CDR2 SVGIG (reference sequence). The V segment lost 2 bases and the J segment 0 bases; nucleotides outside the gene matches: 6. The CDR3 spells CAWSFAGTVNTEAFF. CDR3 DNA, as far as it was read: TGTGCCTGGAGTTTCGCCGGGACAGTGAACACTGAA.

In this sample, this clone turned up a few times. Read sequence stops 3 residues before the CDR3 end, and the germline J gene provides the missing end. This sequence joins TRBV7-9 and TRBJ2-4, with TRBD2 identical over 7 bases. The CDR3 runs 14 residues. CDR1 is SEHNR and CDR2 is FQNEAQ in the germline V gene (reference sequence). Trimming took 0 bases from V and 6 from J; bases not matched to a gene: 2. Partial CDR3 DNA: TGTGCCAGCAGCTTAGCGCGGGGGTTAAACATT. Amino acids: CASSLARGLNI. The full CDR3 protein is CASSLARGLNIQYF.

This clone occurred a few times. The CDR3 goes on 3 residues after the read ends, and that part is filled in from the germline J gene. The chain carries TRBV19 and TRBJ2-7; 9 nucleotides align to TRBD1. The CDR3 is 13 residues long. Germline loops: CDR1 LNHDA, CDR2 SQIVND (reference sequence). Trimming removed 10 bases from V and 4 bases from J; junction bases left unmatched: 8. CDR3 DNA (partial): TGTGCCACCGCACCGGGACAGGGTTACGAG. Its translation is CATAPGQGYE. The entire CDR3 protein reads CATAPGQGYEQYF. Full variable domain (remainder filled in from reference TRBV19 and TRBJ2-7): DGGITQSPKYLFRKEGQNVTLSCEQNLNHDAMYWYRQDPGQGLRLIYYSQIVNDFQKGDIAEGYSVSREKKESFPLTVTSAQKNPTAFYLCATAPGQGYEQYFGPGTRLTVT.

Comments on this clone: The read is 3 residues too short to cover the CDR3 end, so that end is filled in from the germline J gene. This chain uses TRBV7-8 with TRBJ2-7, with 7 bases lining up with TRBD2. From germline, CDR1 is SGHVS and CDR2 FQNEAQ. With V trimmed by 5 bases and J by 2 bases, 9 bases remained unmatched. The CDR3 is made up of 15 amino acids. The CDR3 reads CASSPRGGLPYEQYF. The DNA read from the CDR3 is TGTGCCAGCAGCCCGCGGGGAGGGCTTCCCTACGAG.

This clone was seen a few times. The CDR3 is cut off 3 residues early in the read; its end comes from the germline J gene. The genes are TRBV30 and TRBJ1-2; 9 bases match TRBD1. This CDR3 is 15 amino acids long. Unmatched junction bases numbered 6, after V lost 1 base and J lost 3 bases. Germline V gives CDR1 GTSNPN, CDR2 SVGIG (reference sequence). CDR3: CAWSGQGEGDYGYTF. CDR3 bases read: TGTGCCTGGAGTGGACAGGGGGAAGGGGACTATGGC.